The source of this T cell receptor (beta chain) is a study of T-cell reconstitution after alpha-beta-depleted transplantation in children. The germline V gene has CDR1 SGHRS and CDR2 YFSETQ. V dropped 5 bases and J dropped 6 bases, with 14 bases sitting between them. This CDR3 is built from 13 residues. A library of TCRbeta sequences, prepared with unique molecular identifiers, was generated. TCRdb independently ran MiXCR on the PCR reads; one entry per CDR3 protein. The repertoire holds around 680,000 distinct CDR3 sequences, with roughly 17% as singletons. The receptor comes from a human donor who donated a stem cell graft to a child with acute myeloid leukemia. This sample comprised PBMCs from the stem cell graft donor, obtained from the stem cell graft. The rearrangement links TRBV5-1 to TRBJ2-5; unclear D gene. The CDR3 here is CASRTESPKTQYF. The CDR3 DNA sequence: TGCGCCAGCAGGACGGAGTCTCCCAAGACCCAGTACTTC. Looking up the rest from reference TRBV5-1 and TRBJ2-5 gives the full variable domain: KAGVTQTPRYLIKTRGQQVTLSCSPISGHRSVSWYQQTPGQGLQFLFEYFSETQRNKGNFPGRFSGRQFSNSRSEMNVSTLELGDSALYLCASRTESPKTQYFGPGTRLLVL.